These T cell receptor beta chains were read from a single sample in a study of regulatory dendritic cells for organ transplantation. The method was immunoSEQ multiplex PCR; TCRdb's version includes in-frame clones alone and lacks a portion of them. The sample lists 9,500 to 14,000 clones; 85% to 90% were seen once. The antigens for these receptors are not known. Sequenced material: naive CD8+ T cells from blood cultured with dendritic cells. These receptor sequences come from a human donor in good health. Each CDR3 is given with its conserved first and last residue. A D gene is named only where the DNA matches it firmly. Clone size is given for some rows only: seen once, a few or many times, or a class if the clone is expanded.

D,J,V,size,CDR3,DNA
NA,TRBJ2-7,TRBV27,NA,CASSLYGGYEQYF,TGTGCCAGCAGTCTTTACGGGGGCTACGAGCAGTACTTC
NA,TRBJ2-7,TRBV27,NA,CASSLTGRGRYEQYF,TGTGCCAGCAGTTTAACAGGCCGGGGCAGATACGAGCAGTACTTC
NA,TRBJ2-1,TRBV27,NA,CASSLSALSSYNEQFF,TGTGCCAGCAGTTTATCGGCCCTTAGCTCCTACAATGAGCAGTTCTTC
TRBD2,TRBJ2-1,TRBV29-1,NA,CSVEEREGSYNEQFF,TGCAGCGTTGAAGAGCGGGAGGGTTCCTACAATGAGCAGTTCTTC
NA,TRBJ2-2,TRBV29-1,NA,CSARHNTGELFF,TGCAGCGCCAGACATAACACCGGGGAGCTGTTTTTT
TRBD2,TRBJ2-5,TRBV28,NA,CASSFSGLVGTQYF,TGTGCCAGCAGTTTTTCCGGACTAGTTGGGACCCAGTACTTC
NA,TRBJ2-2,TRBV7-9,NA,CASSLFGGELFF,TGTGCCAGCAGCTTATTCGGCGGGGAGCTGTTTTTT
TRBD1,TRBJ1-2,TRBV7-9,NA,CASSRPGQGPGYGYTF,TGTGCCAGCAGCCGTCCGGGACAGGGACCGGGATATGGCTACACCTTC
NA,TRBJ1-4,TRBV27,NA,CASSYGQTGEKLFF,TGTGCCAGCAGTTACGGACAAACAGGCGAAAAACTGTTTTTT
NA,TRBJ2-3,TRBV4-1,NA,CASSQTVTQYF,TGCGCCAGCAGCCAGACTGTTACGCAGTATTTT
TRBD1,TRBJ1-1,TRBV27,NA,CASRPTGRAEAFF,TGTGCCAGCAGACCGACAGGGCGGGCTGAAGCTTTCTTT
NA,TRBJ2-7,TRBV7-9,NA,CASSFPGNRPYEQYF,TGTGCCAGCAGCTTCCCGGGAAACAGACCCTACGAGCAGTACTTC
TRBD1,TRBJ2-2,TRBV28,NA,CASRLQGTGELFF,TGTGCCAGCAGGTTACAGGGGACCGGGGAGCTGTTTTTT
NA,TRBJ2-7,TRBV27,NA,CASSFSAARDEQYF,TGTGCCAGCAGTTTTTCAGCAGCCCGTGACGAGCAGTACTTC
NA,TRBJ2-2,TRBV9,NA,CASSPRGDANTGELFF,TGTGCCAGCAGCCCCAGGGGCGACGCGAACACCGGGGAGCTGTTTTTT
NA,TRBJ2-3,TRBV11-1,NA,CASSSQVGQADTQYF,TGTGCCAGCAGCTCCCAGGTGGGTCAGGCAGATACGCAGTATTTT
NA,TRBJ2-1,TRBV7-6,once,CASSLDPGYNEQFF,TGTGCCAGCAGCTTAGATCCCGGTTACAATGAGCAGTTCTTC
TRBD1,TRBJ1-2,TRBV5-6,NA,CASSLTQGARYGYTF,TGTGCCAGCAGCTTGACCCAGGGGGCAAGGTATGGCTACACCTTC
TRBD1,TRBJ1-6,TRBV2,NA,CASRRQGGGHSPLHF,TGTGCCAGCAGACGACAGGGAGGGGGACATTCACCCCTCCACTTT
NA,TRBJ2-3,TRBV7-2,NA,CASSQTMGGGDTQYF,TGTGCCAGCAGCCAAACAATGGGGGGCGGGGATACGCAGTATTTT
TRBD1,TRBJ2-5,TRBV7-2,NA,CASSATGGVETQYF,TGTGCCAGCAGCGCTACAGGGGGCGTTGAGACCCAGTACTTC
TRBD2,TRBJ2-7,TRBV29-1,NA,CSVSGTSGAYEQYF,TGCAGCGTTTCCGGGACTAGCGGAGCCTACGAGCAGTACTTC
NA,TRBJ1-5,TRBV7-8,NA,CASSRDENNQPQHF,TGTGCCAGCAGTCGGGATGAGAATAATCAGCCCCAGCATTTT
NA,TRBJ1-2,TRBV2,NA,CASSGREHSYGYTF,TGTGCCAGCAGTGGTAGGGAGCACTCCTATGGCTACACCTTC
NA,TRBJ1-1,TRBV13,NA,CASSSLQNTEAFF,TGTGCCAGCAGCTCCCTTCAGAACACTGAAGCTTTCTTT
NA,TRBJ1-2,TRBV21-1,few,CASRLVLDYGYTF,TGTGCCAGCAGGCTAGTCCTTGACTATGGCTACACCTTC
TRBD1,TRBJ2-7,TRBV9,NA,CASSEWDRAYEQYF,TGTGCCAGCAGCGAGTGGGACAGGGCCTACGAGCAGTACTTC